Listed below are T cell receptor beta chains from one sample, sequenced in a study of cytomegalovirus exposure and HLA in healthy donors. Data came from immunoSEQ multiplex PCR; TCRdb stores just in-frame clones and leaves some out. This sample yields 90,000 to 110,000 clones, of which almost 70% are seen a single time; approximately 3% belongs to the top ten. Sequenced: PBMCs. The receptors stem from a man younger than 45 in good health and CMV-seronegative. Both conserved end residues are part of each CDR3. Fields, in order: clone size, V gene, J gene, D gene, CDR3 protein, CDR3 DNA. D genes are given only for firm matches. Only some rows state a clone size, as once, few, many or a class for expanded clones.

clone_size: .; v_call: TRBV9; j_call: TRBJ2-3; d_call: .; cdr3_aa: CASSVEGEGPLLSTDTQYF; cdr3_nt: TGTGCCAGCAGCGTAGAGGGGGAGGGGCCCCTTTTAAGCACAGATACGCAGTATTTT
clone_size: few; v_call: TRBV5-5; j_call: TRBJ2-1; d_call: TRBD1; cdr3_aa: CASSFRTGLNEQFF; cdr3_nt: TGTGCCAGCAGCTTTAGGACAGGGCTGAATGAGCAGTTCTTC
clone_size: .; v_call: TRBV5-1; j_call: TRBJ1-2; d_call: TRBD1; cdr3_aa: CASSLYNRGPDATF; cdr3_nt: TGCGCCAGCAGCTTGTACAACAGGGGCCCCGATGCCACCTTC
clone_size: .; v_call: TRBV11-2; j_call: TRBJ2-7; d_call: .; cdr3_aa: CASSRTDLAQYF; cdr3_nt: TGTGCCAGCAGCCGGACTGATCTCGCGCAGTACTTC
clone_size: once; v_call: TRBV7-2; j_call: TRBJ1-2; d_call: .; cdr3_aa: CASSSGNDYGYTF; cdr3_nt: TGTGCCAGCAGCTCAGGGAACGACTATGGCTACACCTTC
clone_size: .; v_call: TRBV10-3; j_call: TRBJ2-1; d_call: .; cdr3_aa: CAISPSGNEQFF; cdr3_nt: TGTGCCATCAGTCCCAGCGGCAATGAGCAGTTCTTC
clone_size: .; v_call: TRBV7-2; j_call: TRBJ1-3; d_call: TRBD1; cdr3_aa: CASSLGAGGSGNTIYF; cdr3_nt: TGTGCCAGCAGCTTAGGTGCAGGGGGCAGTGGAAACACCATATATTTT
clone_size: .; v_call: TRBV18; j_call: TRBJ1-5; d_call: .; cdr3_aa: CASSPTKSQPQHF; cdr3_nt: TGTGCCAGCTCACCAACCAAGAGCCAGCCCCAGCATTTT
clone_size: few; v_call: TRBV30; j_call: TRBJ1-1; d_call: .; cdr3_aa: CAWSTGTEAFF; cdr3_nt: TGTGCCTGGAGCACGGGAACTGAAGCTTTCTTT
clone_size: .; v_call: TRBV2; j_call: TRBJ1-5; d_call: .; cdr3_aa: CASRREGEAQPQHF; cdr3_nt: TGTGCCAGCAGGAGGGAGGGGGAAGCTCAGCCCCAGCATTTT
clone_size: .; v_call: TRBV19; j_call: TRBJ1-1; d_call: .; cdr3_aa: CASSPPGGGPYEAFF; cdr3_nt: TGTGCCAGTAGTCCGCCGGGAGGGGGTCCCTATGAAGCTTTCTTT
clone_size: once; v_call: TRBV29-1; j_call: TRBJ2-3; d_call: .; cdr3_aa: CSVEGGPRASDTQYF; cdr3_nt: TGCAGCGTTGAAGGGGGCCCCCGGGCCTCAGATACGCAGTATTTT
clone_size: few; v_call: TRBV7-3; j_call: TRBJ2-3; d_call: TRBD2; cdr3_aa: CASSPGTSSTDTQYF; cdr3_nt: TGTGCCAGCAGCCCCGGGACTAGTAGCACAGATACGCAGTATTTT
clone_size: .; v_call: TRBV2; j_call: TRBJ2-5; d_call: .; cdr3_aa: CASSEWGPEETQYF; cdr3_nt: TGTGCCAGCAGTGAATGGGGGCCAGAAGAGACCCAGTACTTC
clone_size: few; v_call: TRBV9; j_call: TRBJ2-2; d_call: TRBD2; cdr3_aa: CASRLGGSSNTGELFF; cdr3_nt: TGTGCCAGCAGGTTGGGCGGGAGTAGCAACACCGGGGAGCTGTTTTTT
clone_size: .; v_call: TRBV2; j_call: TRBJ2-7; d_call: TRBD1; cdr3_aa: CASSEQGQGYEQYF; cdr3_nt: TGTGCCAGCAGTGAACAAGGACAGGGCTACGAGCAGTACTTC
clone_size: .; v_call: TRBV2; j_call: TRBJ1-1; d_call: .; cdr3_aa: CASSVAGWNTEAFF; cdr3_nt: TGTGCCAGCAGTGTGGCAGGGTGGAACACTGAAGCTTTCTTT
clone_size: .; v_call: TRBV7-9; j_call: TRBJ2-3; d_call: TRBD2; cdr3_aa: CASSLAGLAGNTQYF; cdr3_nt: TGTGCCAGCAGCTTAGCAGGACTAGCGGGCAACACGCAGTATTTT
clone_size: .; v_call: TRBV30; j_call: TRBJ2-2; d_call: .; cdr3_aa: CAWSVWQGSYTGELFF; cdr3_nt: TGTGCCTGGAGTGTATGGCAGGGCAGTTACACCGGGGAGCTGTTTTTT
clone_size: .; v_call: TRBV11-1; j_call: TRBJ2-7; d_call: TRBD2; cdr3_aa: CASSRGILAGGPHEQYF; cdr3_nt: TGTGCCAGCAGCCGGGGGATTCTAGCGGGAGGCCCCCACGAGCAGTACTTC
clone_size: .; v_call: TRBV6-5; j_call: TRBJ1-4; d_call: .; cdr3_aa: CASPAGINEKLFF; cdr3_nt: TGTGCCAGCCCGGCGGGGATTAATGAAAAACTGTTTTTT
clone_size: .; v_call: TRBV29-1; j_call: TRBJ2-1; d_call: TRBD1; cdr3_aa: CSARGTGGVNEQFF; cdr3_nt: TGCAGCGCTCGAGGGACAGGGGGGGTCAATGAGCAGTTCTTC
clone_size: .; v_call: TRBV9; j_call: TRBJ2-5; d_call: .; cdr3_aa: CASSVGTRQETQYF; cdr3_nt: TGTGCCAGCAGCGTAGGGACACGACAAGAGACCCAGTACTTC
clone_size: .; v_call: TRBV6-5; j_call: TRBJ2-3; d_call: TRBD2; cdr3_aa: CASSTSGDTQYF; cdr3_nt: TGTGCCAGCAGTACTAGCGGAGATACGCAGTATTTT
clone_size: .; v_call: TRBV9; j_call: TRBJ2-3; d_call: .; cdr3_aa: CASSALAGSGGDTQYF; cdr3_nt: TGTGCCAGCAGCGCCTTAGCCGGGAGTGGAGGGGATACGCAGTATTTT
clone_size: .; v_call: TRBV19; j_call: TRBJ2-7; d_call: .; cdr3_aa: CASSTPYEQYF; cdr3_nt: TGTGCCAGTAGTACCCCGTACGAGCAGTACTTC
clone_size: .; v_call: TRBV7-2; j_call: TRBJ2-1; d_call: TRBD1; cdr3_aa: CASSFTGESYNEQFF; cdr3_nt: TGTGCCAGCAGCTTTACAGGGGAATCCTACAATGAGCAGTTCTTC
clone_size: .; v_call: TRBV11-3; j_call: TRBJ2-1; d_call: TRBD1; cdr3_aa: CASSSQGDRWMNEQFF; cdr3_nt: TGTGCCAGCAGCTCTCAGGGGGACAGGTGGATGAATGAGCAGTTCTTC
clone_size: few; v_call: TRBV7-9; j_call: TRBJ1-1; d_call: .; cdr3_aa: CASSLALGRNTEAFF; cdr3_nt: TGTGCCAGCAGCTTAGCGCTGGGCAGGAACACTGAAGCTTTCTTT
clone_size: .; v_call: TRBV7-9; j_call: TRBJ2-1; d_call: .; cdr3_aa: CASSPGAGAYNEQFF; cdr3_nt: TGTGCCAGCAGCCCGGGGGCGGGAGCCTACAATGAGCAGTTCTTC
clone_size: .; v_call: TRBV5-5; j_call: TRBJ2-7; d_call: TRBD2; cdr3_aa: CASSSGPAGVSEQYF; cdr3_nt: TGTGCCAGCAGCTCCGGACCAGCGGGAGTCTCCGAGCAGTACTTC
clone_size: .; v_call: TRBV4-3; j_call: TRBJ1-1; d_call: TRBD1; cdr3_aa: CASSQDLDRVRDTEAFF; cdr3_nt: TGCGCCAGCAGCCAAGACTTGGACAGGGTTCGCGACACTGAAGCTTTCTTT
clone_size: .; v_call: TRBV28; j_call: TRBJ1-2; d_call: .; cdr3_aa: CASSFGTGGELGGYTF; cdr3_nt: TGTGCCAGCAGTTTCGGTACGGGCGGGGAACTGGGCGGCTACACCTTC
clone_size: .; v_call: TRBV28; j_call: TRBJ1-6; d_call: .; cdr3_aa: CASCLLLSSYNSPLHF; cdr3_nt: TGTGCCAGCTGCTTATTGCTAAGCTCCTATAATTCACCCCTCCACTTT
clone_size: .; v_call: TRBV4-2; j_call: TRBJ1-4; d_call: .; cdr3_aa: CASSQSVRGEKLFF; cdr3_nt: TGTGCCAGCAGCCAAAGCGTCCGGGGTGAAAAACTGTTTTTT
clone_size: once; v_call: TRBV4-2; j_call: TRBJ1-6; d_call: .; cdr3_aa: CASSQDPIFRGEGYLDSPLHF; cdr3_nt: TGTGCCAGCAGCCAAGACCCCATTTTCAGGGGAGAGGGGTATTTGGATTCACCCCTCCACTTT
clone_size: .; v_call: TRBV29-1; j_call: TRBJ2-7; d_call: .; cdr3_aa: CSAHEGNYEQYF; cdr3_nt: TGCAGCGCCCACGAGGGTAACTACGAGCAGTACTTC
clone_size: .; v_call: TRBV28; j_call: TRBJ1-1; d_call: TRBD1; cdr3_aa: CASSSRTGRTEAFF; cdr3_nt: TGTGCCAGCAGTAGCCGGACAGGGAGGACTGAAGCTTTCTTT
clone_size: once; v_call: TRBV7-9; j_call: TRBJ1-4; d_call: .; cdr3_aa: CSSSLGGGNSVGEKLFF; cdr3_nt: TGTTCCAGCAGCTTGGGGGGGGGCAACTCGGTTGGGGAAAAACTGTTTTTT
clone_size: .; v_call: TRBV5-1; j_call: TRBJ1-6; d_call: .; cdr3_aa: CASSTRGGTSPLHF; cdr3_nt: TGCGCCAGCAGCACCCGGGGAGGGACCTCACCCCTCCACTTT